This passage covers 8 T cell receptor beta chains from one sample sequenced in a study of neurological immune-mediated disorders. Via MiXCR, TCRdb re-called the 5' RACE reads, giving one row per CDR3 protein. The sample records over 50,000 distinct CDR3 sequences, roughly 4.9% being singletons. The sequencing sample was made of PBMCs. The source of these receptors is a human donor with multiple sclerosis. The donor label of this sample is uncertain.

Remarks on this clonotype: One junction end disagrees with the germline gene, perhaps due to a read error. V gene TRBV2 combines with J gene TRBJ1-5; D is undetermined. The CDR3 spans 14 residues. Germline values: CDR1 SNHLY, CDR2 FYNNEI. Here the CDR3 reads CASSDGSSNQLQHF. CDR3 nucleotide sequence: TGTGCCAGCAGTGACGGGAGTAGCAATCAGCTCCAGCATTTT. The variable domain in full, completed from reference TRBV2 and TRBJ1-5, reads EPEVTQTPSHQVTQMGQEVILRCVPISNHLYFYWYRQILGQKVEFLVSFYNNEISEKSEIFDDQFSVERPDGSNFTLKIRSTKLEDSAMYFCASSDGSSNQLQHFGDGTRLSIL.

This clonotype was seen many times. The rearrangement links TRBV7-6 to TRBJ2-2; 7 bases line up with TRBD1. The germline gives CDR1 SGHVS, CDR2 FNYEAQ. After removal of 5 bases from V and 6 bases from J, the junction contained 3 bases not matched to a gene. The CDR3 has 13 residues. The CDR3 nucleotides read TGTGCCAGCAGCAAGACAGGGTCCGGGGAGCTGTTTTTT. Its protein product is CASSKTGSGELFF.

This clonotype was picked up many times. J is TRBJ2-2 and V is TRBV9; the match to TRBD2 covers 12 bases. CDR3 length: 19 amino acids. The germline gives CDR1 SGDLS, CDR2 YYNGEE. V shed 6 bases, J shed 4 bases, and the junction held 16 bases outside the gene matches. The CDR3 sequence is CASTGYATSGGHPTGELFF. The CDR3 DNA reads as TGTGCCAGCACCGGATATGCGACTAGCGGGGGCCACCCCACCGGGGAGCTGTTTTTT.

This clonotype occurred many times. The rearrangement links TRBV7-2 to TRBJ2-1, with 9 bases that match TRBD1. Germline V CDR1 and CDR2: SGHTA, FQGNSA. With 6 bases clipped from V and 7 bases from J, the junction kept 10 bases outside the gene matches. This CDR3 has 15 amino acids. CDR3 DNA sequence: TGTGCCAGCAGTCAACAGGGGGCGAAAGGGAATGAGCAGTTCTTC. Protein sequence: CASSQQGAKGNEQFF.

This clonotype showed up many times. Here the CDR3 reads CASSYSYEGGSNQPQHF. In DNA form, the CDR3 reads TGTGCCAGCAGTTACTCCTATGAGGGGGGGTCCAATCAGCCCCAGCATTTT. V is TRBV6-5 and J is TRBJ1-5, with D possibly TRBD1 on 6 matching bases. The CDR3 contains 17 residues. CDR1 is MNHEY and CDR2 is SVGAGI in the germline V gene. Between the trimmed V and J ends, which lost 0 bases and 3 bases, there was a span of 15 bases.

Here the CDR3 DNA reads TGCAGCGTCGATCAGGGGGATTGGGGCGAGCAGTACTTC. Encoded protein: CSVDQGDWGEQYF. V gene TRBV29-1 combines with J gene TRBJ2-7; 7 nucleotides align to TRBD1. The V and J ends lost 6 bases and 6 bases, in that order; junction bases with no gene match: 11. The CDR3 has 13 amino acids. Germline V gene sequence: CDR1 SQVTM, CDR2 ANQGSEA.

This clonotype was found many times. The chain joins TRBV2 to TRBJ1-2; 7 bases fit TRBD1. The germline gives CDR1 SNHLY, CDR2 FYNNEI. The CDR3 extends over 14 amino acids. Trimming took 7 bases from V and 4 from J; bases not matched to a gene: 9. CDR3 sequence (DNA): TGTGCCAGCATCAGGGGGGGGGACTTCTATGGCTACACCTTC. It specifies CASIRGGDFYGYTF. The full variable domain, completed using reference TRBV2 and TRBJ1-2, is EPEVTQTPSHQVTQMGQEVILRCVPISNHLYFYWYRQILGQKVEFLVSFYNNEISEKSEIFDDQFSVERPDGSNFTLKIRSTKLEDSAMYFCASIRGGDFYGYTFGSGTRLTVV.

This clonotype was picked up many times. This rearrangement joins TRBV20-1 to TRBJ2-1; a weak D match, TRBD1 (6 bases). The germline gives CDR1 DFQATT, CDR2 SNEGSKA (reference sequence). Trimming removed 2 bases at V and 6 bases at J, with 11 bases between. This CDR3 contains 13 residues. The CDR3 bases are TGCAGTGCTAGATACAGGGACCTCAATGAGCAGTTCTTC. Its translation: CSARYRDLNEQFF.